The clone carrying this T cell receptor beta chain was seen more than once but under ten times. The germline gene is not matched at one end of the junction; a read error may be the cause. Together with a sample-barcoded 5' primer, a J-beta primer mix was included in a second PCR lasting roughly 6 to 12 cycles. A 12-random-nucleotide template-switch adaptor tagged each cDNA molecule. TCRdb reanalysed the 5' RACE reads using MiXCR and keeps one entry per CDR3 protein. The table has 1,800,000 or so distinct CDR3 sequences, roughly two fifths seen once. Caucasian individuals from Russia who were healthy and aged about 6 to 90 acted as donors. Per sample, no less than 5 micrograms of total RNA were extracted. This sample stems from a study of blood T cells in healthy people across ages. In the study overall: Template switching picked up about one barcoded beta molecule for each two T cells.

This sequence was found in a human donor in good health. The sequencing sample was made of blood.

CDR3 in DNA: TGTGCCAGCAGCTTAGTGGGACAGGGGTACAGTGAGCAGTTCTTC. Its translation: CASSLVGQGYSEQFF. This chain joins TRBV7-2 and TRBJ2-1, with 10 bases lining up with TRBD1. Germline lookup yields CDR1 SGHTA and CDR2 FQGNSA. The CDR3 runs 15 residues. The complete variable domain, with remaining parts taken from reference TRBV7-2 and TRBJ2-1, reads GAGVSQSPSNKVTEKGKDVELRCDPISGHTALYWYRQSLGQGLEFLIYFQGNSAPDKSGLPSDRFSAERTGGSVSTLTIQRTQQEDSAVYLCASSLVGQGYSEQFFGPGTRLTVL.